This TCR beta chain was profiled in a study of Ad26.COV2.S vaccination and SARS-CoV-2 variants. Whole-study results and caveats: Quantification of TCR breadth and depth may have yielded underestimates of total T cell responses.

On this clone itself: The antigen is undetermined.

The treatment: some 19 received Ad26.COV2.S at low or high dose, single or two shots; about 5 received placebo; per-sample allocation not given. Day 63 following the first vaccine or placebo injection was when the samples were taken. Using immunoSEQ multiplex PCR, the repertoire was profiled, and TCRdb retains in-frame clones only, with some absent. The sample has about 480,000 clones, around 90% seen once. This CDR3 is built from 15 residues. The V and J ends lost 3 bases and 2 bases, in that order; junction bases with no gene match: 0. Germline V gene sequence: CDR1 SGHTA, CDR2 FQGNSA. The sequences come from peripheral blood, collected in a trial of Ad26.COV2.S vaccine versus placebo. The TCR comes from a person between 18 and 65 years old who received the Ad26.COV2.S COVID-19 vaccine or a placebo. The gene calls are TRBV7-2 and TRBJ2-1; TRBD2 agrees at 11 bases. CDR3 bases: TGTGCCAGCAGCTTTAGCGGGAGGGCCTACAATGAGCAGTTCTTC. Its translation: CASSFSGRAYNEQFF.